One and the same sample provided the 20 T cell receptor beta chains below, sequenced in a study of cytomegalovirus exposure and HLA in healthy donors. The study ran its PCR with 60 Vbeta and 13 Jbeta primers. Sequenced by immunoSEQ multiplex PCR; TCRdb stores in-frame clones only, minus some. This sample's table reports 50,000 or so clones. The sample taken for sequencing was PBMCs. The origin of the receptors is a woman between 18 and 30 years old in good health and CMV-seronegative.

For this clone: Other nucleotide sequences in the sample specify the same CDR3. This chain connects TRBV5-1 to TRBJ1-1, with D tentatively TRBD1 (6 bases). The CDR3 is made up of 13 amino acids. Germline loops: CDR1 SGHRS, CDR2 YFSETQ. The V gene lost 3 bases and the J gene lost 1 base, with 7 bases spanning the gap. For the CDR3, the DNA is TGCGCCAGCAGCTCACAGGGGAACACTGAAGCTTTCTTT. This sequence encodes CASSSQGNTEAFF.

This rearrangement joins TRBV5-1 to TRBJ1-1, with D hard to call. The V end lost 1 base, the J end lost 4 bases, and 14 bases lay between the germline ends. Germline CDR1 is SGHRS and CDR2 is YFSETQ. The CDR3 covers 15 residues. In nucleotides, the CDR3 is TGCGCCAGCAGCTTGATATCGGCGTCGGGCACTGAAGCTTTCTTT. This gives the protein CASSLISASGTEAFF.

This rearrangement joins TRBV10-3 to TRBJ2-7; weak D call: TRBD1 (6 bases). This CDR3 is 15 amino acids long. Germline V gene data show CDR1 as ENHRY and CDR2 as SYGVKD. The V end was cut by 0 bases, the J end by 7 bases, with 16 bases between. The CDR3, as DNA: TGTGCCATCAGTGAGTCTACCGGGACACCGGGGGAGCAGTACTTC. Its protein is CAISESTGTPGEQYF.

The chain carries TRBV7-5 and TRBJ1-2. TRBV7-5 is described as a pseudogene. This CDR3 region has 14 residues. The CDR3 is CARSLGLANYGYTF. DNA of the CDR3: TGTGCCAGAAGCTTAGGCTTAGCTAACTATGGCTACACCTTC.

The chain carries TRBV6-1 and TRBJ1-2; tentatively, D is TRBD1 (5 bases). CDR1 MNHNS and CDR2 SASEGT come from the germline V gene. V lost 6 bases and J 4 bases, leaving 9 bases between the germline ends. This CDR3 is 12 amino acids long. CDR3 sequence (DNA): TGTGCCAGCAGGCCCCAGGGCTATGGCTACACCTTC. It yields the protein CASRPQGYGYTF.

The rearrangement links TRBV10-2 to TRBJ2-7; 7 bases match TRBD1. The CDR3 spans 14 residues. Trimming cost V 6 bases and J 0 bases; bases outside gene matches: 5. Germline CDR1 WSHSY, CDR2 SAAADI. The CDR3 reads CASSLGTDSYEQYF. CDR3 nucleotides: TGCGCCAGCAGCCTCGGGACAGACTCCTACGAGCAGTACTTC.

The CDR3 reads CASSPLSGSTDTQYF. The CDR3 nucleotides are TGTGCCAGCAGCCCACTGAGCGGCAGCACAGATACGCAGTATTTT. The V call is TRBV5-4, the J call TRBJ2-3; weak D call: TRBD2 (5 bases). The V gene's germline CDR1 is SGHNT and CDR2 YYREEE (reference sequence). Trimming removed 4 bases from V and 0 bases from J, with 12 bases in between. The length of the CDR3 is 15 residues.

This chain connects TRBV28 to TRBJ2-7; tentatively, D is TRBD1 (6 bases). The length of the CDR3 is 13 residues. The V gene's germline CDR1 is MDHEN and CDR2 SYDVKM. Trimming removed 5 bases at V and 4 bases at J, with 12 bases between. The CDR3 protein is CASSKPGAYEQYF. As DNA, the CDR3 is TGTGCCAGCAGTAAACCAGGGGCATACGAGCAGTACTTC.

This sequence joins TRBV5-1 and TRBJ2-2, with 7 bases aligning to TRBD2. V shed 1 base and J 2 bases; nucleotides not matched to a gene: 11. CDR3 length equals 18 residues. Per the germline V gene, CDR1 is SGHRS and CDR2 is YFSETQ. The CDR3 bases are TGCGCCAGCAGCTTGCGGGCTAGCGGAGGTACCAACACCGGGGAGCTGTTTTTT. Translation gives CASSLRASGGTNTGELFF.

The chain combines TRBV25-1 with TRBJ1-6; D perhaps matches TRBD1 (5 bases). CDR3 size: 13 residues. Germline V gene data show CDR1 as MGHDK and CDR2 as SYGVNS. The V end was cut by 8 bases, the J end by 10 bases, with 15 bases between. The CDR3 DNA is TGTGCCAGCTACGACAGCCGGGGGTCACCCCTCCACTTT. It translates to CASYDSRGSPLHF.

The chain couples TRBV6-1 to TRBJ2-3; the match to TRBD2 covers 7 bases. Looked up from germline, CDR1 is MNHNS and CDR2 is SASEGT. The J segment lost 1 base and the V segment lost 10 bases, leaving 8 bases of the junction unmatched. CDR3 length: 14 amino acids. This chain's CDR3 is CATRAGWGTDTQYF. CDR3 DNA sequence: TGTGCCACTAGAGCGGGATGGGGCACAGATACGCAGTATTTT.

This chain links TRBV28 with TRBJ2-1; 10 bases are shared with TRBD2. Germline V gives CDR1 MDHEN, CDR2 SYDVKM. With V trimmed by 8 bases and J by 5 bases, 6 bases remained unmatched. The CDR3 spans 14 residues. CDR3 protein: CASDSSGRHNEQFF. In DNA, the CDR3 is TGTGCCAGCGATAGTAGCGGGAGGCACAATGAGCAGTTCTTC.

This chain connects TRBV7-2 to TRBJ1-1; 7 positions match TRBD1. Germline V lookup: CDR1 SGHTA, CDR2 FQGNSA. Trimming at V came to 5 bases and at J to 3 bases, leaving 6 bases not matched to a gene. The CDR3 has 14 amino acids. The CDR3 spells CASSPQTGYTEAFF. DNA for the CDR3: TGTGCCAGCAGCCCCCAGACAGGGTACACTGAAGCTTTCTTT.

The chain is built from TRBV18 and TRBJ1-4, with D uncertain. Germline V CDR1 and CDR2: KGHSH, LQKENI. The CDR3 extends over 12 amino acids. Trimming left V 1 base short and J 7 bases short, with 4 bases between. The CDR3 nucleotides are TGTGCCAGCTCACCACGGGCTGAAAAACTGTTTTTT. Translation gives CASSPRAEKLFF.

This chain connects TRBV5-1 to TRBJ1-6, with D uncertain. The germline V and J ends were trimmed by 5 bases and 7 bases, with 10 bases remaining between them. From germline, CDR1 is SGHRS and CDR2 YFSETQ. The CDR3 is made up of 13 amino acids. The CDR3 region has the DNA TGCGCCAGCAGATTGTCGGTGAATTCACCCCTCCACTTT. It encodes CASRLSVNSPLHF.

The V gene is TRBV30, the J gene TRBJ1-5; D not certain. V dropped 0 bases and J dropped 5 bases, with 8 bases sitting between them. This CDR3 is 13 amino acids long. Germline CDR1 GTSNPN, CDR2 SVGIG (reference sequence). CDR3 residues: CAWSVYGDQPQHF. The CDR3 nucleotides read TGTGCCTGGAGTGTATACGGGGATCAGCCCCAGCATTTT. Complete variable domain (other parts from reference TRBV30 and TRBJ1-5): SQTIHQWPATLVQPVGSPLSLECTVEGTSNPNLYWYRQAAGRGLQLLFYSVGIGQISSEVPQNLSASRPQDRQFILSSKKLLLSDSGFYLCAWSVYGDQPQHFGDGTRLSIL.

V gene TRBV19 combines with J gene TRBJ2-7; D may be TRBD2 (5 bases). The V gene's germline CDR1 is LNHDA and CDR2 SQIVND (reference sequence). The V end was cut by 4 bases, the J end by 0 bases, with 13 bases between. CDR3 length: 15 amino acids. The CDR3: CASSTSWGNSYEQYF. CDR3 DNA sequence: TGTGCCAGTAGTACTAGCTGGGGAAACTCCTACGAGCAGTACTTC.

V and J are TRBV15 and TRBJ2-7, with TRBD1 as a possible D gene (5 bases). The germline V gene has CDR1 LNHNV and CDR2 YYDKDF (reference sequence). Trimming pared 4 bases from V and 2 bases from J, leaving 12 bases between. The CDR3 totals 14 residues. CDR3 nucleotides: TGTGCCACCAGCACCTACAGGTTAACCTACGAGCAGTACTTC. It specifies CATSTYRLTYEQYF.

This chain links TRBV6-1 with TRBJ2-1; a weak D match, TRBD2 (7 bases). The CDR3 consists of 15 residues. The V end lost 6 bases, the J end lost 3 bases, and 15 bases lay between the germline ends. Germline CDR1 reads MNHNS; CDR2 reads SASEGT. The CDR3 reads CASSSGGAIYNEQFF. The CDR3 DNA follows: TGTGCCAGCAGCAGTGGGGGGGCTATCTACAATGAGCAGTTCTTC.

The chain employs TRBV4-1 and TRBJ1-1; D gene uncertain. The CDR3 sequence is 13 residues long. V shed 0 bases and J shed 11 bases, with 13 bases lying between them. Germline CDR1 is MGHRA and CDR2 is YSYEKL. CDR3 nucleotide sequence: TGCGCCAGCAGCCAAGATCGGGAGAGGGCGGCTTTCTTT. Translating gives CASSQDRERAAFF.